The TCR beta chain described here comes from a study of cytomegalovirus exposure and HLA in healthy donors. PCR employed 60 Vbeta and 13 Jbeta primers. The method was immunoSEQ multiplex PCR; TCRdb's version includes in-frame clones alone and lacks a portion of them. The sample records around 150,000 clones, about 85% being singletons. Trimming removed 3 bases from V and 10 bases from J, with 16 bases in between. The CDR3 loop spans 13 amino acids. Germline CDR1 is GTSNPN and CDR2 is SVGIG (reference sequence). The genes are TRBV30 and TRBJ2-1; D possibly corresponds to TRBD2 (6 bases). Sequenced material: PBMCs. The TCR sequence derives from a man younger than 35 in good health and CMV-seropositive. The CDR3 loop reads CAWSPLPSVEQFF. The CDR3 region has the DNA TGTGCCTGGAGCCCCCTTCCTAGCGTAGAGCAGTTCTTC.